One and the same sample provided the 26 T cell receptor beta chains below, sequenced in a study of shared clonotypes between healthy human individuals. Sequencing used immunoSEQ multiplex PCR; TCRdb keeps in-frame clones, though not all of them. The sample has about 2 million clones; approximately 94% are singletons. Naive CD8 cells, CD45RO-negative and positively selected for CCR7, excluded terminally differentiated effector memory CD45RA+ cells. Specimen: naive CD8+ T cells sorted from blood. The receptors shown here come from a man aged 18 to 29 in good health.

The chain employs TRBV5-1 and TRBJ1-5; possible D gene TRBD1, 6 bases. Germline V CDR1 and CDR2: SGHRS, YFSETQ. CDR3 length equals 18 residues. The V end lost 6 bases, the J end lost 2 bases, and 24 bases lay between the germline ends. The CDR3 region has the DNA TGCGCCAGCATTACGAAATGGGAGCTGAAGGGGGGCAATCAGCCCCAGCATTTT. Encoded protein: CASITKWELKGGNQPQHF.

The rearrangement links TRBV29-1 to TRBJ2-5; 14 bases are shared with TRBD2. V lost 4 bases to trimming and J lost 2 bases; unmatched junction nucleotides: 6. Per the germline V gene, CDR1 is SQVTM and CDR2 is ANQGSEA. The CDR3 contains 16 residues. CDR3 coding DNA: TGCAGCGTTGGGTGGACTAGCGGGGGGCCTCAAGAGACCCAGTACTTC. Translated, it gives CSVGWTSGGPQETQYF.

In nucleotides, the CDR3 is TGTGCCAGCAGTGGACAGGGGGCAGGTGGCTACACCTTC. Translation gives CASSGQGAGGYTF. V and J are TRBV2 and TRBJ1-2; TRBD1 matches 10 bases. There are 13 residues in the CDR3. Germline V gives CDR1 SNHLY, CDR2 FYNNEI. V lost 4 bases, J lost 7 bases, and 3 bases stayed unmatched.

The chain employs TRBV4-1 and TRBJ2-1, with 11 bases matching TRBD2. The CDR3 runs to 16 residues. With 0 bases clipped from V and 7 bases from J, the junction kept 5 bases outside the gene matches. CDR1 is MGHRA, CDR2 YSYEKL, per germline. CDR3 DNA sequence: TGCGCCAGCAGCCAAGATTGGGCTAGCGGGAGGAATGAGCAGTTCTTC. Protein sequence: CASSQDWASGRNEQFF.

The chain links TRBV20-1 to TRBJ1-1; D might be TRBD1 (6 bases). Germline CDR1 DFQATT, CDR2 SNEGSKA (reference sequence). V was cut by 6 bases and J by 11 bases, with 13 bases left in between. The length of the CDR3 is 10 residues. The CDR3 sequence: CSAPQGRAFF. In nucleotides, the CDR3 is TGCAGTGCACCACAGGGCAGGGCTTTCTTT.

The chain is built from TRBV2 and TRBJ2-1; TRBD1 agrees at 8 bases. V dropped 6 bases and J dropped 6; count of bases not matched to a gene: 7. Germline assignment: CDR1 SNHLY and CDR2 FYNNEI. The CDR3 runs to 14 residues. The CDR3, as DNA: TGTGCCAGCAGGGACGGGACAGGTATCAATGAGCAGTTCTTC. It codes for CASRDGTGINEQFF.

The J gene is TRBJ2-7, the V gene TRBV5-6, with 12 bases fitting TRBD2. Germline-derived CDR1 and CDR2 are SGHDT and YYEEEE. V shed 4 bases and J 3 bases; nucleotides not matched to a gene: 11. There are 17 residues in the CDR3. The CDR3, as DNA: TGTGCCAGCAGCCTAGGACTAGCGGGATTGAGCGGCTACGAGCAGTACTTC. It is translated as CASSLGLAGLSGYEQYF.

V usage is TRBV19 and J usage is TRBJ2-7; the D is unclear. The CDR3 is made up of 14 amino acids. Germline CDR1 is LNHDA and CDR2 is SQIVND (reference sequence). The ends were cut back, 3 bases at V and 5 bases at J, with 14 bases in the middle. CDR3 loop: CASSILESPNEQYF. CDR3 in DNA: TGTGCCAGTAGTATTCTAGAATCCCCCAACGAGCAGTACTTC.

The chain uses TRBV6-1 and TRBJ2-2; D call uncertain. This CDR3 is 17 amino acids long. V lost 4 bases and J lost 0, with 15 bases in between. CDR1 MNHNS and CDR2 SASEGT come from the germline V gene. CDR3 loop: CASSVERPPANTGELFF. CDR3 nucleotides: TGTGCCAGCAGTGTCGAACGGCCACCCGCGAACACCGGGGAGCTGTTTTTT.

V gene TRBV4-2 combines with J gene TRBJ1-1, with D possibly TRBD1 on 5 matching bases. CDR1 is LGHNA and CDR2 is YNFKEQ in the germline V gene. CDR3 length: 15 amino acids. Trimming stripped 0 bases from V and 13 bases from J, with 21 bases between. CDR3 DNA: TGTGCCAGCAGCCAAGATGTTTTGCAGGGAAGGGAGGGTTTCTTT. Its protein is CASSQDVLQGREGFF.

This clone was found once. The chain links TRBV7-8 to TRBJ1-1; 7 bases are a match to TRBD1. This CDR3 is 16 amino acids long. The J segment lost 4 bases and the V segment lost 3 bases, leaving 11 bases of the junction unmatched. Germline V gene sequence: CDR1 SGHVS, CDR2 FQNEAQ. The DNA of the CDR3 is TGTGCCAGCAGCTTGGGCCCGACAGGGACAATCACTGAAGCTTTCTTT. Residues: CASSLGPTGTITEAFF.

This chain uses TRBV19 with TRBJ1-1, with D possibly matching TRBD1 (6 bases). The germline gives CDR1 LNHDA, CDR2 SQIVND (reference sequence). V lost 7 bases to trimming and J lost 6 bases, with 12 bases between them. This CDR3 is built from 12 residues. The DNA for the CDR3 is TGTGCCAGTACAAAGGAGGGGGCTGAAGCTTTCTTT. Translated, it gives CASTKEGAEAFF.

The chain employs TRBV28 and TRBJ2-5; 10 positions agree with TRBD2. The CDR3 is 17 amino acids. Germline CDR1 and CDR2: MDHEN and SYDVKM. With 1 base clipped from V and 3 bases from J, the junction kept 8 bases outside the gene matches. The CDR3 region is CASSLLVAGGDKETQYF. In DNA, the CDR3 is TGTGCCAGCAGTTTATTGGTAGCGGGGGGAGATAAAGAGACCCAGTACTTC.

The rearrangement joins TRBV4-3 to TRBJ2-2; TRBD2 is a possible D gene (5 bases). Deletions cut 1 base from V and 7 bases from J, with 16 bases between. Germline CDR1 reads LGHNA; CDR2 reads YSLEER. This CDR3 comprises 16 residues. CDR3 coding DNA: TGCGCCAGCAGCCAAGTACTCGGGAAAGAAGGCGGGGAGCTGTTTTTT. It yields the protein CASSQVLGKEGGELFF.

This chain links TRBV5-6 with TRBJ2-7; no reliable D call. The V and J ends lost 0 bases and 2 bases respectively, with 6 bases between them. CDR1 and CDR2 (germline): SGHDT, YYEEEE. The CDR3 has 13 residues. As DNA, the CDR3 is TGTGCCAGCAGCTTGGTTGCGGCCTACGAGCAGTACTTC. It codes for CASSLVAAYEQYF.

The V call is TRBV29-1, the J call TRBJ2-7; perhaps TRBD1 as D (5 bases). V was cut by 7 bases and J by 4 bases, with 17 bases left in between. The CDR3 consists of 13 residues. Germline CDR1 is SQVTM and CDR2 is ANQGSEA. The CDR3: CSAAAGHHYEQYF. The DNA for the CDR3 is TGCAGCGCTGCCGCAGGGCATCATTACGAGCAGTACTTC.

V is TRBV2 and J is TRBJ1-2; no reliable D call. V was cut by 0 bases and J by 4 bases, with 12 bases left in between. CDR1 is SNHLY, CDR2 FYNNEI, per germline. This CDR3 has 15 amino acids. The CDR3 DNA sequence: TGTGCCAGCAGTGAAGCGCTTCTTTTAGCCTATGGCTACACCTTC. Protein: CASSEALLLAYGYTF. Variable domain in full (rest from reference TRBV2 and TRBJ1-2): EPEVTQTPSHQVTQMGQEVILRCVPISNHLYFYWYRQILGQKVEFLVSFYNNEISEKSEIFDDQFSVERPDGSNFTLKIRSTKLEDSAMYFCASSEALLLAYGYTFGSGTRLTVV.

The chain recombines TRBV28 with TRBJ2-2, with 11 bases fitting TRBD2. The CDR3 has 15 amino acids. Looked up from germline, CDR1 is MDHEN and CDR2 is SYDVKM. Trimming cost V 10 bases and J 1 base; bases outside gene matches: 5. This CDR3 is CATETSGENTGELFF. CDR3 nucleotides: TGTGCCACGGAGACTAGCGGGGAGAACACCGGGGAGCTGTTTTTT.

The rearrangement links TRBV6-1 to TRBJ1-2; 8 nucleotides line up with TRBD1. There are 12 residues in the CDR3. The germline V gene encodes CDR1 MNHNS and CDR2 SASEGT. V was pared by 6 bases and J by 4 bases, with 1 base of the junction left unmatched. The CDR3 bases are TGTGCCAGCAGGCAGGGGGCCTATGGCTACACCTTC. Its protein is CASRQGAYGYTF.

The chain carries TRBV13 and TRBJ2-7, with 8 bases lining up with TRBD1. Germline values: CDR1 PRHDT, CDR2 FYEKMQ (reference sequence). Trimming removed 4 bases from V and 5 bases from J; junction bases left unmatched: 10. CDR3 length: 15 residues. The chain's CDR3 is CASSSAGTGVHEQYF. CDR3 bases: TGTGCCAGCAGCTCCGCCGGGACAGGTGTCCACGAGCAGTACTTC.

This chain links TRBV7-2 with TRBJ2-7; tentative D call: TRBD1 (5 bases). Trimming shortened V by 1 base and J by 4 bases, and 14 bases separated the two germline ends. Germline V gene lookup returns CDR1 SGHTA and CDR2 FQGNSA. There are 15 residues in the CDR3. This CDR3 reads CASSLGGHYPYEQYF. In DNA form, the CDR3 reads TGTGCCAGCAGCTTAGGGGGCCATTATCCATACGAGCAGTACTTC.

This chain joins TRBV30 and TRBJ2-7, with D tentatively TRBD1 or TRBD2 (5 bases each). The CDR3 has 13 residues. V dropped 1 base and J dropped 3 bases, with 10 bases sitting between them. Germline-derived CDR1 and CDR2 are GTSNPN and SVGIG (reference sequence). This CDR3 is CAWSGGVGYEQYF. The DNA of the CDR3 is TGTGCCTGGAGTGGAGGGGTGGGCTACGAGCAGTACTTC.

The chain is built from TRBV19 and TRBJ2-3; the match to TRBD2 covers 8 bases. V dropped 5 bases and J dropped 0; count of bases not matched to a gene: 4. Germline values: CDR1 LNHDA, CDR2 SQIVND (reference sequence). The CDR3 is made up of 15 amino acids. The CDR3 is CASSWIAGSTDTQYF. As DNA, the CDR3 is TGTGCCAGTAGTTGGATAGCGGGGAGCACAGATACGCAGTATTTT.

The V gene is TRBV2, the J gene TRBJ2-1; D ambiguous. The germline gives CDR1 SNHLY, CDR2 FYNNEI. The CDR3 totals 14 residues. V dropped 8 bases and J dropped 0 bases, with 11 bases sitting between them. The CDR3 DNA is TGTGCCAGCGACTCGAGGAGCTCCTACAATGAGCAGTTCTTC. This gives the protein CASDSRSSYNEQFF.

V usage is TRBV6-5 and J usage is TRBJ1-2; D unresolved. The CDR3 is 13 residues long. Trimming pared 0 bases from V and 14 bases from J, leaving 16 bases between. Germline CDR1 and CDR2: MNHEY and SVGAGI. The CDR3 here is CASSYSSGEWYTF. In nucleotides, the CDR3 is TGTGCCAGCAGTTACTCGAGCGGGGAATGGTATACCTTC.

The chain employs TRBV4-1 and TRBJ1-5; 8 nucleotides align to TRBD1. Trimming cost V 3 bases and J 4 bases; bases outside gene matches: 8. Per germline, CDR1 MGHRA and CDR2 YSYEKL. The CDR3 length is 16 residues. In nucleotides, the CDR3 is TGCGCCAGCAGCCAGGGATTTGGACAGGGTAATCAGCCCCAGCATTTT. Amino acids: CASSQGFGQGNQPQHF.